The entry below gives a single TCR beta chain sequence along with its context. A single base separates this from a much larger clone, so it may be a read error. TCRdb independently ran MiXCR on the multiplex PCR reads; one entry per CDR3 protein. The table lists around 190,000 distinct CDR3 sequences, 33% of them singletons. This entry comes from a study of breast tumors, draining lymph nodes, adjacent tissues. Between the trimmed V and J ends, which lost 6 bases and 5 bases, there was a span of 16 bases. The CDR3 contains 14 residues. Samples came from axillary lymph nodes draining the breast cancer.

Sequences were obtained from axillary lymph node tissue. The sequence was obtained from a female donor with breast cancer. Some clones in this sample may be carry-over from other donors' samples. The chain has TRBV12-3 or TRBV12-4 and TRBJ1-2; the D gene is possibly TRBD1 (6 bases). The CDR3 protein is CASRSQGSTYGYTF. The CDR3 bases are TGTGCCAGCAGAAGCCAGGGGTCTACGTATGGCTACACCTTC.